Below are 27 T cell receptor beta chains sequenced from a single sample in a study of blood T cells in healthy people across ages. Next came a second PCR, run for about 7 to 12 cycles, which used a sample-barcoded 5' primer along with a J-beta primer mix. TCRdb re-analysed the 5' RACE reads in MiXCR, keeping a single row per CDR3 protein. The sample yields 2 million or so distinct CDR3 sequences, around half seen once. Sequencing was performed on blood. Every receptor here comes from a woman aged 40-49 years in good health.

The chain is built from TRBV6-2 or TRBV6-3 and TRBJ2-7, with TRBD2 as a possible D gene (5 bases). The germline V gene encodes CDR1 MNHEY and CDR2 SVGEGT. The CDR3 is 10 amino acids. V shed 6 bases and J shed 9 bases, with 9 bases lying between them. CDR3 region: CASRVRVQYF. The CDR3 nucleotides read TGTGCCAGCAGAGTGAGGGTGCAGTACTTC.

This clonotype was counted between two and nine times. The chain has TRBV20-1 and TRBJ1-4; D is perhaps TRBD1 (5 bases). CDR3 length: 14 residues. Trimming removed 0 bases from V and 4 bases from J, with 9 bases in between. Germline CDR1 DFQATT, CDR2 SNEGSKA (reference sequence). The CDR3 sequence is CSARDPGLNEKLFF. The CDR3 DNA reads as TGCAGTGCTAGAGATCCAGGGCTTAATGAAAAACTGTTTTTT.

The chain links TRBV3-1 to TRBJ2-3; the D gene could be TRBD1 or TRBD2 (5 bases each). This CDR3 comprises 16 residues. CDR1 is LGHDT, CDR2 YNNKEL, per germline (reference sequence). Trimming cost V 0 bases and J 1 base, with 11 bases left between them. The CDR3 protein is CASSQDQWDRTDTQYF. The CDR3 nucleotides are TGTGCCAGCAGCCAAGATCAATGGGACCGCACAGATACGCAGTATTTT.

About this clonotype itself: The junction departs from germline at one end; a sequencing error may be responsible. The rearrangement links TRBV5-1 to TRBJ2-1, with TRBD2 matching 8 bases. Germline lookup yields CDR1 SGHRS and CDR2 YFSETQ. The CDR3 is made up of 16 amino acids. This CDR3 is CASSLVAGLAYNEQFF. The CDR3 DNA reads TGTGCCAGCAGCTTGGTAGCGGGGTTAGCCTACAATGAGCAGTTCTTC.

On this clonotype itself: Sequence at one end of the junction differs from germline and may be a read error. V is TRBV20-1 and J is TRBJ1-2, with a weak D call TRBD1 (5 bases). The germline V gene encodes CDR1 DFQATT and CDR2 SNEGSKA (reference sequence). CDR3 size: 14 residues. In DNA form, the CDR3 reads TGCAGTGCCACCACCGGGACGCCTAACTATGGCCACACCTTC. The encoded protein is CSATTGTPNYGHTF.

The J gene is TRBJ2-5, the V gene TRBV10-2; TRBD2 is a possible D gene (6 bases). The J call could be wrong; TRBJ2-4 is a better fit for the DNA end. CDR1 is WSHSY and CDR2 is SAAADI in the germline V gene. The CDR3 contains 13 residues. The CDR3 region has the DNA TGCGCCAGCAGTGAGCTAGCGCAAAACATTCAGTACTTC. Residues: CASSELAQNIQYF.

As to this clonotype: One junction end does not reproduce the germline sequence, and a read error may be involved. The rearrangement links TRBV6-1 to TRBJ2-5, with D unresolved. Germline assignment: CDR1 MNHNS and CDR2 SASEGT. The CDR3 has 12 residues. This CDR3 is CAGSEVKETQYF. The CDR3 coding sequence is TGTGCCGGCAGTGAGGTTAAAGAGACCCAGTACTTC.

Concerning this clonotype itself: Relative to the germline gene, one junction end is altered; a read error may explain this. The V call is TRBV6-5, the J call TRBJ2-4; 9 bases are shared with TRBD1. Per the germline V gene, CDR1 is MNHEY and CDR2 is SVGAGI. The CDR3 length is 15 residues. This CDR3 reads CASRGTGTGTNIQYF. CDR3 nucleotide sequence: TGTGCCAGCAGGGGGACCGGGACAGGGACGAACATTCAGTACTTT.

V gene TRBV18 combines with J gene TRBJ1-5; TRBD1 aligns across 7 bases. The CDR3 is 15 amino acids. Germline CDR1 reads KGHSH; CDR2 reads LQKENI. Trimming cost V 5 bases and J 6 bases; bases outside gene matches: 10. The CDR3, as DNA: TGTGCCAGCTCATCTAACAGGGGACCCGGTCAGCCCCAGCATTTT. It is translated as CASSSNRGPGQPQHF.

The chain recombines TRBV6-2 or TRBV6-3 with TRBJ2-3; 8 bases fit TRBD2. The V gene end was trimmed by 6 bases and the J gene end by 0 bases; junction bases not matched to a gene: 17. The V gene's germline CDR1 is MNHEY and CDR2 SVGEGT. This CDR3 has 19 residues. In DNA, the CDR3 is TGTGCCAGCAGCCCCCCTCTGGGGGTTAGCGGGGTGAGCACAGATACGCAGTATTTT. Its translation is CASSPPLGVSGVSTDTQYF.

V usage is TRBV6-1 and J usage is TRBJ2-3; D is perhaps TRBD2 (6 bases). The CDR3 is 14 residues long. The V and J ends lost 7 bases and 5 bases respectively, with 16 bases between them. Per the germline V gene, CDR1 is MNHNS and CDR2 is SASEGT. The chain's CDR3 is CASTPRRDGDTQYF. CDR3 sequence (DNA): TGTGCCAGCACACCCCGGCGGGATGGAGATACGCAGTATTTT.

Only a few counts were recorded for this clonotype. The J gene is TRBJ2-4, the V gene TRBV7-4; the match to TRBD1 covers 7 bases. V trimming: 5 bases; J trimming: 0 bases; junction bases outside the gene matches: 13. The germline CDR1 and CDR2 sequences are SGHVT and SQSDAQ. This CDR3 has 18 residues. The DNA for the CDR3 is TGTGCCAGCAGCCAAATGACAGGGAACCTTATAGCCAAAAACATTCAGTACTTC. Its protein is CASSQMTGNLIAKNIQYF.

The genes are TRBV7-9 and TRBJ2-3; tentative D call: TRBD2 (5 bases). The CDR3 length is 12 residues. CDR1 and CDR2 from the germline V gene are SEHNR and FQNEAQ (reference sequence). V shed 2 bases and J shed 11 bases, with 11 bases lying between them. The DNA of the CDR3 is TGTGCCAGCAGCTTAACTGCTAGCCTGCAGTATTTT. This sequence encodes CASSLTASLQYF.

This chain joins TRBV7-9 and TRBJ2-1; D not certain. V dropped 4 bases and J dropped 6 bases, with 10 bases sitting between them. From germline, CDR1 is SEHNR and CDR2 FQNEAQ (reference sequence). This CDR3 has 13 residues. The CDR3 reads CASSSTRSNEQFF. The DNA of the CDR3 is TGTGCCAGCAGCTCAACTCGGAGCAATGAGCAGTTCTTC.

The rearrangement links TRBV20-1 to TRBJ2-7; TRBD2 matches 8 bases. The J call could be wrong; TRBJ2-5 is a better fit for the DNA end. The germline gives CDR1 DFQATT, CDR2 SNEGSKA (reference sequence). The CDR3 is 14 amino acids. The CDR3 DNA follows: TGCAGTGCTTTGACTAGCGCGTTAAAAGAGACCCAGTACTTC. This sequence encodes CSALTSALKETQYF.

This clonotype was detected a few times. J is TRBJ2-3 and V is TRBV27, with 8 bases matching TRBD2. The V gene end was trimmed by 2 bases and the J gene end by 0 bases; junction bases not matched to a gene: 7. Germline CDR1 reads MNHEY; CDR2 reads SMNVEV (reference sequence). CDR3 size: 17 residues. This CDR3 reads CASSLQKAGESTDTQYF. The CDR3 nucleotides are TGTGCCAGCAGTTTACAAAAAGCGGGGGAGAGCACAGATACGCAGTATTTT.

The chain has TRBV4-3 and TRBJ2-1, with 13 bases fitting TRBD2. Trimming removed 4 bases from V and 4 bases from J; junction bases left unmatched: 4. CDR3 size: 16 residues. Germline CDR1 reads LGHNA; CDR2 reads YSLEER. This chain's CDR3 is CASSRGLAGDYNEQFF. The DNA for the CDR3 is TGCGCCAGCAGCCGAGGACTAGCGGGGGATTACAATGAGCAGTTCTTC.

This chain links TRBV20-1 with TRBJ2-1; D not resolved. This CDR3 is 12 amino acids long. Germline V CDR1 and CDR2: DFQATT, SNEGSKA (reference sequence). V lost 5 bases and J 8 bases, leaving 13 bases between the germline ends. DNA of the CDR3: TGCAGTGCTTCGAGAACCCCCGATGAGCAGTTCTTC. Its translation is CSASRTPDEQFF.

The genes are TRBV20-1 and TRBJ2-5, with 13 positions matching TRBD2. Trimming at V came to 5 bases and at J to 5 bases, leaving 14 bases not matched to a gene. CDR1 and CDR2 (germline): DFQATT, SNEGSKA (reference sequence). The CDR3 covers 17 residues. The CDR3 DNA is TGCAGTGCTCCATACCCCAGACTAGCGGGGGGACAGGAGACCCAGTACTTC. Protein sequence: CSAPYPRLAGGQETQYF.

This clonotype was observed a handful of times. The chain uses TRBV15 and TRBJ2-1; tentative D call: TRBD1 (6 bases). The J call may be faulty, since TRBJ2-7 better matches the DNA end. CDR3 size: 12 residues. Germline loops: CDR1 LNHNV, CDR2 YYDKDF (reference sequence). CDR3 region: CATSTQGYEQYF. The CDR3 DNA follows: TGTGCCACCAGCACACAGGGCTACGAGCAGTACTTC.

The chain recombines TRBV11-2 with TRBJ2-1, with D uncertain. Germline V lookup: CDR1 SGHAT, CDR2 FQNNGV. The CDR3 consists of 12 residues. Deletions cut 4 bases from V and 12 bases from J, with 13 bases between. Here the CDR3 DNA reads TGTGCCAGCAGCTCTTCTGGTCTAGGGCAGTTCTTC. It translates to CASSSSGLGQFF. Full variable domain (missing parts from reference TRBV11-2 and TRBJ2-1): EAGVAQSPRYKIIEKRQSVAFWCNPISGHATLYWYQQILGQGPKLLIQFQNNGVVDDSQLPKDRFSAERLKGVDSTLKIQPAKLEDSAVYLCASSSSGLGQFFGPGTRLTVL.

The chain is built from TRBV3-1 and TRBJ2-7; tentatively, D is TRBD2 (6 bases). V lost 4 bases, J lost 1 base, and 8 bases lay in between. Looked up from germline, CDR1 is LGHDT and CDR2 is YNNKEL (reference sequence). The CDR3 loop spans 13 amino acids. The CDR3 spells CASSRGMSYEQYF. The CDR3, as DNA: TGTGCCAGCAGCCGCGGGATGTCCTACGAGCAGTACTTC.

The J gene is TRBJ2-7, the V gene TRBV6-5, with D unclear. This CDR3 region has 15 residues. Germline assignment: CDR1 MNHEY and CDR2 SVGAGI. V was clipped by 5 bases and J by 7 bases, with 21 bases between them. CDR3 in amino acids: CASSPHSSTTGEQYF. The CDR3 DNA reads as TGTGCCAGCAGTCCTCACTCTTCCACGACCGGGGAGCAGTACTTC.

The chain combines TRBV15 with TRBJ2-7; TRBD1 matches at 7 bases. CDR3 length: 17 residues. Germline V gene data show CDR1 as LNHNV and CDR2 as YYDKDF (reference sequence). The trim removed 4 bases at V and 5 bases at J, leaving 17 bases unmatched. CDR3 region: CATSKDRVKPLWDEQYF. In DNA, the CDR3 is TGTGCCACCAGCAAAGACAGGGTTAAGCCCCTTTGGGACGAGCAGTACTTC.

As to this clonotype: A clone one base away is much larger, so this may be a read error. The chain uses TRBV29-1 and TRBJ2-7, with 9 bases lining up with TRBD2. Germline V gives CDR1 SQVTM, CDR2 ANQGSEA. This CDR3 has 13 amino acids. V lost 4 bases and J lost 4; bases outside the gene matches: 5. CDR3 bases: TGCAGCGTTGCACCAGCGGGGGGTTACGAGCAGTACTTC. Encoded protein: CSVAPAGGYEQYF.

The chain has TRBV29-1 and TRBJ2-5; 8 bases are shared with TRBD2. The V and J ends lost 8 bases and 11 bases, in that order; junction bases with no gene match: 19. Germline CDR1 is SQVTM and CDR2 is ANQGSEA. There are 14 residues in the CDR3. CDR3 protein: CSTSRGASYNEQYF. The CDR3 nucleotides are TGCAGCACATCGCGGGGGGCATCCTACAATGAGCAGTACTTC.

This chain connects TRBV7-2 to TRBJ2-3; 8 bases are shared with TRBD2. Germline CDR1 is SGHTA and CDR2 is FQGNSA. Trimming at V came to 5 bases and at J to 2 bases, leaving 15 bases not matched to a gene. The CDR3 length is 18 residues. CDR3 residues: CASSPLVKAGAPTDTQYF. CDR3 nucleotide sequence: TGTGCCAGCAGCCCTTTGGTAAAAGCGGGGGCCCCCACAGATACGCAGTATTTT.